The clone carrying this T cell receptor beta chain came up many times. The germline V gene encodes CDR1 SNHLY and CDR2 FYNNEI. With V trimmed by 6 bases and J by 7 bases, 6 bases remained unmatched. The CDR3 length is 15 residues. Individual cDNA molecules carried attached unique molecular identifiers. A single record per CDR3 protein comes from TCRdb applying MiXCR to the 5' RACE reads. Of around 37,000 distinct CDR3 sequences in the sample, roughly 9.9% are singletons; the top ten hold approximately 12%. This specimen comes from a study of early T cells in non-severe SARS-CoV-2 infection. What was sequenced was whole blood. The sequence derives from an adult who was a healthcare worker with PCR-confirmed SARS-CoV-2 infection or an uninfected control (not recorded which). The chain couples TRBV2 to TRBJ2-1, with TRBD2 matching over 13 bases. The CDR3 region is CASRTSGGQWNEQFF. CDR3 nucleotide sequence: TGTGCCAGCAGGACTAGCGGGGGGCAATGGAATGAGCAGTTCTTC.